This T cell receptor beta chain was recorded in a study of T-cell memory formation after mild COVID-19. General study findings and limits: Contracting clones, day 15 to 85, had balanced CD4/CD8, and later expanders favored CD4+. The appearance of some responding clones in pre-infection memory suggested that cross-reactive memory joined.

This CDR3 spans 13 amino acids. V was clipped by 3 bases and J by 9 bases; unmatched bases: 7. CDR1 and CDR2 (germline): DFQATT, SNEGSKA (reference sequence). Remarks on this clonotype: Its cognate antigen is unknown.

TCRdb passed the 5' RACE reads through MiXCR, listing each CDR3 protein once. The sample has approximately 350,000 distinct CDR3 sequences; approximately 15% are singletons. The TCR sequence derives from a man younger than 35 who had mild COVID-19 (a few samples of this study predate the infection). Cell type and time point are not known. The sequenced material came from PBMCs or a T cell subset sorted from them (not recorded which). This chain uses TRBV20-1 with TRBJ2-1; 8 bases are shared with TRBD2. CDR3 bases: TGCAGTGCTAGCGGCGGGGGGAGACGTGAGCAGTTCTTC. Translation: CSASGGGRREQFF.